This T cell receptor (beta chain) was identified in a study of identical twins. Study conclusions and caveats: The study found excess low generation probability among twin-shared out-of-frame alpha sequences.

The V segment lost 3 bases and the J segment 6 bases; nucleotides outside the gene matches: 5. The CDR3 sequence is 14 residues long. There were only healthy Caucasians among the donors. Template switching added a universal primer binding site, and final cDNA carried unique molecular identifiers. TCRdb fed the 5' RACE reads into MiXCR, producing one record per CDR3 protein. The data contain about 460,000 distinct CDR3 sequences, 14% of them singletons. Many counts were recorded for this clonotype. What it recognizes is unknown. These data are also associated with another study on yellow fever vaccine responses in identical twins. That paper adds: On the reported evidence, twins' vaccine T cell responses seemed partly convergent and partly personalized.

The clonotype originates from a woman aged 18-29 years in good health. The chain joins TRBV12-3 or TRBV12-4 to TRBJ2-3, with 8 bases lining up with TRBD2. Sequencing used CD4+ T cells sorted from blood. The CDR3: CASSLMPGGDTQYF. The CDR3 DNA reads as TGTGCCAGCAGTTTGATGCCGGGGGGGGATACGCAGTATTTT.